This T cell receptor beta chain stems from a study of T cell changes during pregnancy in multiple sclerosis. The length of the CDR3 is 14 residues. Germline values: CDR1 SQVTM, CDR2 ANQGSEA. Between the trimmed V and J ends, which lost 6 bases and 3 bases, there was a span of 18 bases. The assay was immunoSEQ multiplex PCR, and TCRdb's table has in-frame clones only and misses some. The sample holds 39,000 or so clones, around 92% seen once. The sequence came from a female donor with multiple sclerosis, enrolled in a pregnancy study. The chain carries TRBV29-1 and TRBJ2-7; a possible D gene is TRBD2 (6 bases). The sequences come from CD8+ T cells from peripheral blood mononuclear cells, collected in the third trimester of pregnancy. The CDR3 region is CSVNSGLGYYEQYF. CDR3 bases: TGCAGCGTGAACTCGGGACTTGGCTACTACGAGCAGTACTTC.